These 20 T cell receptor beta chains came from one sample sequenced in a study of blood T cell repertoires in COVID-19. This table comes from immunoSEQ multiplex PCR, and its TCRdb copy is limited to in-frame clones, with some not included. The sample contains around 16,000 clones, about 88% of which appear only once. Sequenced input: peripheral blood. The receptor set was obtained from a man aged 60-69 years with acute or convalescent COVID-19.

CDR3 DNA: TGTGCCAGCAGCCCTCGACCGACCACTAACTACGAGCAGTACTTC. Translated, it gives CASSPRPTTNYEQYF. V usage is TRBV7-2 and J usage is TRBJ2-7; D is ambiguous. The V end was cut by 5 bases, the J end by 3 bases, with 17 bases between. From germline, CDR1 is SGHTA and CDR2 FQGNSA. The CDR3 runs to 15 residues.

CDR3 bases: TGCAGCGTTGTTGTAGGGGGCCTTAGCTCTGGAAACACCATATATTTT. This gives the protein CSVVVGGLSSGNTIYF. The chain has TRBV29-1 and TRBJ1-3; 7 nucleotides agree with TRBD1. Trimming at V came to 4 bases and at J to 0 bases, leaving 9 bases not matched to a gene. The CDR3 sequence is 16 residues long. The germline V gene encodes CDR1 SQVTM and CDR2 ANQGSEA.

The rearrangement uses TRBV21-1 and TRBJ2-5; TRBD1, the table's D call, was not compared with the DNA. TRBV21-1 is reported as a pseudogene. The CDR3 consists of 17 residues. The CDR3 region has the DNA TGTGCCAGCAGCAAAATCCGGACAGGGGGTTTACAAGAGACCCAGTACTTC. Translated, it gives CASSKIRTGGLQETQYF.

The chain employs TRBV7-2 and TRBJ2-3; 9 bases map to TRBD2. Germline CDR1 SGHTA, CDR2 FQGNSA. The CDR3 is made up of 16 amino acids. Germline trimming cut 4 bases from V and 2 bases from J; bases unmatched to any gene: 7. The CDR3 region is CASSSQTSGSTDTQYF. The CDR3 bases are TGTGCCAGCAGCTCGCAAACTAGCGGGTCCACAGATACGCAGTATTTT. Full variable domain (remainder filled in from reference TRBV7-2 and TRBJ2-3): GAGVSQSPSNKVTEKGKDVELRCDPISGHTALYWYRQSLGQGLEFLIYFQGNSAPDKSGLPSDRFSAERTGGSVSTLTIQRTQQEDSAVYLCASSSQTSGSTDTQYFGPGTRLTVL.

The rearrangement joins TRBV19 to TRBJ2-7; D remains unclear. The CDR3 runs 12 residues. Deletions cut 3 bases from V and 6 bases from J, with 9 bases between. The germline V gene has CDR1 LNHDA and CDR2 SQIVND (reference sequence). The CDR3 here is CASSIGLGEQYF. The CDR3 DNA reads as TGTGCCAGTAGTATCGGTCTAGGCGAGCAGTACTTC. The whole variable domain, remainder taken from reference TRBV19 and TRBJ2-7, is DGGITQSPKYLFRKEGQNVTLSCEQNLNHDAMYWYRQDPGQGLRLIYYSQIVNDFQKGDIAEGYSVSREKKESFPLTVTSAQKNPTAFYLCASSIGLGEQYFGPGTRLTVT.

For the CDR3, the DNA is TGTGCCAGCAGCCAAGAGTGGGCTAGCGGGGGCACAGATACGCAGTATTTT. Protein product: CASSQEWASGGTDTQYF. This chain uses TRBV4-2 with TRBJ2-3, with 9 positions matching TRBD2. The CDR3 consists of 17 residues. J was trimmed by 1 base and V by 0 bases; bases with no gene match: 5. From germline, CDR1 is LGHNA and CDR2 YNFKEQ.

The chain combines TRBV4-3 with TRBJ2-2; unclear D gene. V was clipped by 8 bases and J by 3 bases, with 7 bases between them. The CDR3 totals 12 residues. Per germline, CDR1 LGHNA and CDR2 YSLEER. The DNA for the CDR3 is TGCGCCAGCCAGTCCCACACCGGGGAGCTGTTTTTT. Encoded protein: CASQSHTGELFF.

The V gene is TRBV18, the J gene TRBJ2-7, with TRBD2 matching over 10 bases. The V segment lost 2 bases and the J segment 0 bases; nucleotides outside the gene matches: 13. The CDR3 has 19 amino acids. The germline gives CDR1 KGHSH, CDR2 LQKENI. The CDR3 spells CASSPTFGTSDSRSYEQYF. The CDR3 DNA is TGTGCCAGCTCACCAACCTTCGGGACTAGCGACTCTCGCTCCTACGAGCAGTACTTC.

This chain joins TRBV6-5 and TRBJ2-2; D remains ambiguous. Deletions cut 7 bases from V and 1 base from J, with 10 bases between. The CDR3 has 14 residues. Germline V lookup: CDR1 MNHEY, CDR2 SVGAGI. CDR3 in DNA: TGTGCCAGCATCTCACTGATGAACACCGGGGAGCTGTTTTTT. Amino acids: CASISLMNTGELFF.

Note on this clone: One end of the junction varies from germline; a read error may be responsible. The chain combines TRBV7-7 with TRBJ2-5; D perhaps matches TRBD1 (6 bases). Germline V gene lookup returns CDR1 SSHAT and CDR2 FNYEAQ (reference sequence). This CDR3 has 15 amino acids. CDR3 protein: CASSLGRGFQETQYF. The DNA for the CDR3 is TGTGCTAGCAGCTTAGGAAGGGGGTTCCAAGAGACCCAGTACTTC. Complete variable domain (other parts from reference TRBV7-7 and TRBJ2-5): GAGVSQSPRYKVTKRGQDVTLRCDPISSHATLYWYQQALGQGPEFLTYFNYEAQPDKSGLPSDRFSAERPEGSISTLTIQRTEQRDSAMYRCASSLGRGFQETQYFGPGTRLLVL.

The chain combines TRBV27 with TRBJ2-5; perhaps TRBD2 as D (7 bases). This CDR3 is built from 15 residues. Trimming removed 6 bases at V and 3 bases at J, with 17 bases between. Germline CDR1 and CDR2: MNHEY and SMNVEV (reference sequence). CDR3 sequence (DNA): TGTGCCAGCAGCGGACCAGGGGCGGGGGAAGAGACCCAGTACTTC. It specifies CASSGPGAGEETQYF.

V gene TRBV7-8 combines with J gene TRBJ2-1, with 8 bases matching TRBD2. J gave up 1 base and V 1 base, and 9 bases lay outside the gene matches. CDR3 length equals 18 residues. CDR1 SGHVS and CDR2 FQNEAQ come from the germline V gene. The DNA for the CDR3 is TGTGCCAGCAGCTTAGTGGGGGCGGGGGGCTGGTCCTACAATGAGCAGTTCTTC. The encoded protein is CASSLVGAGGWSYNEQFF. The variable domain in full, with the rest retrieved from reference TRBV7-8 and TRBJ2-1, is GAGVSQSPRYKVAKRGQDVALRCDPISGHVSLFWYQQALGQGPEFLTYFQNEAQLDKSGLPSDRFFAERPEGSVSTLKIQRTQQEDSAVYLCASSLVGAGGWSYNEQFFGPGTRLTVL.

This clone showed up just a few times. CDR3 amino acids: CASSYSNGVSTDTQYF. The CDR3, as DNA: TGTGCCAGCAGTTACTCGAACGGGGTGAGCACAGATACGCAGTATTTT. The V call is TRBV6-5, the J call TRBJ2-3, with TRBD2 as a possible D gene (5 bases). Deletions cut 0 bases from V and 0 bases from J, with 10 bases between. CDR3 length: 16 amino acids. CDR1 and CDR2 from the germline V gene are MNHEY and SVGAGI.

The chain is built from TRBV30 and TRBJ2-3, with a tentative D call TRBD2 (7 bases). V dropped 0 bases and J dropped 1 base, with 14 bases sitting between them. Germline values: CDR1 GTSNPN, CDR2 SVGIG (reference sequence). The CDR3 covers 16 residues. CDR3 sequence (DNA): TGTGCCTGGAGTGTTGGACCGGGGGGCGGCACAGATACGCAGTATTTT. This translates into CAWSVGPGGGTDTQYF.

The chain couples TRBV7-9 to TRBJ2-3; tentative D call: TRBD2 (6 bases). CDR1 SEHNR and CDR2 FQNEAQ come from the germline V gene (reference sequence). V was cut by 7 bases and J by 1 base, with 18 bases left in between. The CDR3 is made up of 16 amino acids. The CDR3 coding sequence is TGTGCCAGCACCCCCCAGGTGGGGGGAGGCACAGATACGCAGTATTTT. This gives the protein CASTPQVGGGTDTQYF.

The chain links TRBV10-3 to TRBJ2-1; 9 positions match TRBD1. Germline V gives CDR1 ENHRY, CDR2 SYGVKD. V shed 2 bases, J shed 2 bases, and the junction held 7 bases outside the gene matches. CDR3 length: 17 amino acids. The CDR3 bases are TGTGCCATCAGTGAGGGGACGCGGGACAGGGCCTACAATGAGCAGTTCTTC. Residues: CAISEGTRDRAYNEQFF.

The genes are TRBV30 and TRBJ1-1; possible D gene TRBD1, 5 bases. V gave up 0 bases and J gave up 7 bases, with 15 bases separating them. Germline V CDR1 and CDR2: GTSNPN, SVGIG (reference sequence). CDR3 length equals 14 residues. The CDR3 here is CAWSVRDRGIEAFF. The CDR3, as DNA: TGTGCCTGGAGTGTACGGGATCGGGGGATTGAAGCTTTCTTT.

The chain combines TRBV5-7 with TRBJ2-7; 9 positions agree with TRBD2. Being an ORF, TRBV5-7 has a function that is uncertain. Germline trimming cut 0 bases from V and 6 bases from J; bases unmatched to any gene: 4. The CDR3 runs 14 residues. The CDR3 DNA sequence: TGTGCCAGCAGCTTGGTTAGCGGGAGACCCGAGCAGTACTTC. Its protein product is CASSLVSGRPEQYF.

CDR3 sequence (DNA): TGCAGCGTTGCCCAGGGCGGTCAGCCCCAGCATTTT. It yields the protein CSVAQGGQPQHF. The chain employs TRBV29-1 and TRBJ1-5; TRBD1 might be the D (5 bases). Germline loops: CDR1 SQVTM, CDR2 ANQGSEA. V lost 4 bases and J lost 6, with 10 bases in between. The CDR3 is 12 amino acids.

This chain links TRBV7-9 with TRBJ2-7; D is unresolved. The CDR3 has 14 amino acids. Germline V gives CDR1 SEHNR, CDR2 FQNEAQ (reference sequence). V shed 3 bases and J shed 2 bases, with 11 bases lying between them. CDR3 coding DNA: TGTGCCAGCAGCTTTGGCGGAGATACCTACGAGCAGTACTTC. It translates to CASSFGGDTYEQYF.